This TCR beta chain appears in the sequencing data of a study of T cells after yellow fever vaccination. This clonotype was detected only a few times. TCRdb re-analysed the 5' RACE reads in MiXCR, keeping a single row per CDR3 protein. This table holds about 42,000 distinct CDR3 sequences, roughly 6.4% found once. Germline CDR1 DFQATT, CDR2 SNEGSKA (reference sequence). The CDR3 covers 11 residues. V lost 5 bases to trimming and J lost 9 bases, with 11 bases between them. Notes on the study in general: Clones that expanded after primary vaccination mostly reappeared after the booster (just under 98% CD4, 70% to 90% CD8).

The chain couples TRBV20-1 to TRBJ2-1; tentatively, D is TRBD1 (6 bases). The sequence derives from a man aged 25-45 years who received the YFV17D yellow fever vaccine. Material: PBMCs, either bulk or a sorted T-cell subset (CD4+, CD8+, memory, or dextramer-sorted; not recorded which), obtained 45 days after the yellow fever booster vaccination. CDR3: CSASHRVEQFF. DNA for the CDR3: TGCAGTGCTTCCCACAGGGTTGAGCAGTTCTTC.